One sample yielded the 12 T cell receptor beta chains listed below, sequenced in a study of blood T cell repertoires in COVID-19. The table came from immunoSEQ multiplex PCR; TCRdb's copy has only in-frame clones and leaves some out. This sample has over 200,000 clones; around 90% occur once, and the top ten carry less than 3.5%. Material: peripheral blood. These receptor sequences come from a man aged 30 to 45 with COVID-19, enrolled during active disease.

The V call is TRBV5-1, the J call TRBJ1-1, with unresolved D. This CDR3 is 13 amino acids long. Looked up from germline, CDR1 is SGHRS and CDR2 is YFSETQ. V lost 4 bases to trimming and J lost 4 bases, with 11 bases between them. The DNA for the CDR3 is TGCGCCAGCAGCCCGACTGCCGGCACTGAAGCTTTCTTT. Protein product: CASSPTAGTEAFF.

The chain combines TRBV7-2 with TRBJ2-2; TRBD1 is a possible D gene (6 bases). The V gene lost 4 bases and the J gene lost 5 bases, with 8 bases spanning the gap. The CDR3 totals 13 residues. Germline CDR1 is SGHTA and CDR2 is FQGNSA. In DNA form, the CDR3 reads TGTGCCAGCAGCTCCCAGGGGACCGGGGAGCTGTTTTTT. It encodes CASSSQGTGELFF.

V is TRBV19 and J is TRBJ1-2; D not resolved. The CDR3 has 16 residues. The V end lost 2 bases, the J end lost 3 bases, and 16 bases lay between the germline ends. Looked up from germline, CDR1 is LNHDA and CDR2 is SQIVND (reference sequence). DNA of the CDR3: TGTGCCAGTAGTATAAGTGTGGCCGATTCTCACTATGGCTACACCTTC. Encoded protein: CASSISVADSHYGYTF.

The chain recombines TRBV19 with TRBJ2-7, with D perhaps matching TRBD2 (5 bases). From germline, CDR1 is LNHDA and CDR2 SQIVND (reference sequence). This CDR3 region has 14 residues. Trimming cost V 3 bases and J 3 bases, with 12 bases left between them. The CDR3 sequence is CASSIWGADYEQYF. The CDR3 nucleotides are TGTGCCAGTAGTATTTGGGGAGCGGACTACGAGCAGTACTTC.

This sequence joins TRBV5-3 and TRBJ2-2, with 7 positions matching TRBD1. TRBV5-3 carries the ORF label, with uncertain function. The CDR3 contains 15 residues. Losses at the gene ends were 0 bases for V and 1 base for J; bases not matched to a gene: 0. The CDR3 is CARSLGQGNTGELFF. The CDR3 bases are TGTGCCAGAAGCTTGGGACAGGGGAACACCGGGGAGCTGTTTTTT.

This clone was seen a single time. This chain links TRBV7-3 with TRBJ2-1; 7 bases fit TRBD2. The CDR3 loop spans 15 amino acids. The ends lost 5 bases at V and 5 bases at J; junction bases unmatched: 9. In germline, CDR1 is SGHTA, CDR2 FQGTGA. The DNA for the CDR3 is TGTGCCAGCAGCGCCCGGCCGGCGGGAGACAATGAGCAGTTCTTC. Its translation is CASSARPAGDNEQFF.

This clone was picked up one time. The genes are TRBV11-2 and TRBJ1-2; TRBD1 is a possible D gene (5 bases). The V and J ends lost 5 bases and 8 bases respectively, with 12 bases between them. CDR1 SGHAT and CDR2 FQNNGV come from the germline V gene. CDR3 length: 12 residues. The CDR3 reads CASSNRLGGYTF. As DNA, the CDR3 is TGTGCCAGCAGCAACAGGTTGGGGGGCTACACCTTC.

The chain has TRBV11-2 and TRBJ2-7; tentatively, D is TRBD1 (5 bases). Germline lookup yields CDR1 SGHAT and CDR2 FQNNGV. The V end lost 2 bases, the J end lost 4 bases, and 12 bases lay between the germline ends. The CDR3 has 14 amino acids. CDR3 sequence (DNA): TGTGCCAGCAGCTTATCAGGGTTTTTTTACGAGCAGTACTTC. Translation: CASSLSGFFYEQYF.

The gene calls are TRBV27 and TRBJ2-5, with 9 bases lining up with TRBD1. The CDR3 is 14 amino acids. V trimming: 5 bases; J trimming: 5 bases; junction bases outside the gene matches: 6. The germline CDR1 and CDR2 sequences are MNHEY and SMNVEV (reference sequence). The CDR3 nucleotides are TGTGCCAGCAGTCTACAGGGGGCTCGGGAGACCCAGTACTTC. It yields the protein CASSLQGARETQYF.

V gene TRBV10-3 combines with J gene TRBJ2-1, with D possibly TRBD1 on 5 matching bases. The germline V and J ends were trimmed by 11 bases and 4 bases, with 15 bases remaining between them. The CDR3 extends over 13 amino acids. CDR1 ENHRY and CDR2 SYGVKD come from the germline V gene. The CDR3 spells CAGAPKDYNEQFF. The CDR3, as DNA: TGTGCCGGGGCCCCCAAGGATTACAATGAGCAGTTCTTC.

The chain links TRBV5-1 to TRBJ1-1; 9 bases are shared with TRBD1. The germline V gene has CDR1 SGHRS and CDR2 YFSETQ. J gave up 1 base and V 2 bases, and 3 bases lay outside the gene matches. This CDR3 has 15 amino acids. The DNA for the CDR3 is TGCGCCAGCAGCTTTACAGGGGGCTCGAACACTGAAGCTTTCTTT. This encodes CASSFTGGSNTEAFF.

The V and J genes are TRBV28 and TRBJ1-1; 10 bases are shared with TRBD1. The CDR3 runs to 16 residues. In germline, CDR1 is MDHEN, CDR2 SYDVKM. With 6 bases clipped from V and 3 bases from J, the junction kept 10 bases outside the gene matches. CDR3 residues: CASRTPGQGSDTEAFF. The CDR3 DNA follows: TGTGCCAGCAGAACACCGGGACAGGGGTCGGACACTGAAGCTTTCTTT.